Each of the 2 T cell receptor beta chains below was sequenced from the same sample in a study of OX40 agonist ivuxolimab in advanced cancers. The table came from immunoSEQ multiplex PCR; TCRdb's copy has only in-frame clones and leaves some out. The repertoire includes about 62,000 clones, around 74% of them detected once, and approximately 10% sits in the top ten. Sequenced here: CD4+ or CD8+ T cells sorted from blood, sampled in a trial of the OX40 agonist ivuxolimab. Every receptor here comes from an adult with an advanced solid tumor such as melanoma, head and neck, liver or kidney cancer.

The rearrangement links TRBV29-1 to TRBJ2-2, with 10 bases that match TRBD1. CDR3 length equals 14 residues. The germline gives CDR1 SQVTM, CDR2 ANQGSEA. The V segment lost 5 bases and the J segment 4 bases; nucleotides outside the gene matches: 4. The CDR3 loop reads CSVIGQGGTGELFF. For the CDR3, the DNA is TGCAGCGTTATAGGACAGGGGGGCACCGGGGAGCTGTTTTTT.

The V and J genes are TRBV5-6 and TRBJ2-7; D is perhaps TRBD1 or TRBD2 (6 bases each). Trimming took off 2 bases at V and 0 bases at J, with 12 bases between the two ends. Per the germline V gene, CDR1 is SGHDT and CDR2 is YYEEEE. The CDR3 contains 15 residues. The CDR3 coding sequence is TGTGCCAGCAGCTTATGGGGGGCGGGCTCCTACGAGCAGTACTTC. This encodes CASSLWGAGSYEQYF.